Below are 8 T cell receptor beta chains sequenced from a single sample in a study of blood T cell repertoires in COVID-19. Only in-frame clones appear in the TCRdb table, and some are missing; sequencing was by immunoSEQ multiplex PCR. Among some 240,000 clones listed, 82% were seen once. The sequenced sample consisted of peripheral blood. The receptors shown here come from a woman between 70 and 85 years old with COVID-19, enrolled during active disease.

The V and J genes are TRBV9 and TRBJ2-1, with D perhaps matching TRBD1 (5 bases). The V gene's germline CDR1 is SGDLS and CDR2 YYNGEE. Trimming pared 2 bases from V and 5 bases from J, leaving 14 bases between. The CDR3 runs to 15 residues. CDR3: CASSVGRAQNNEQFF. The CDR3 DNA sequence: TGTGCCAGCAGCGTGGGCAGGGCCCAAAACAATGAGCAGTTCTTC.

This clone occurred a few times. The chain is built from TRBV30 and TRBJ1-5; 8 bases are shared with TRBD1. Germline CDR1 and CDR2: GTSNPN and SVGIG (reference sequence). V was clipped by 6 bases and J by 4 bases; unmatched bases: 11. This CDR3 spans 15 amino acids. The CDR3 nucleotides are TGTGCCTGTTCTTTTGGACAGGGCAAGAATCAGCCCCAGCATTTT. It is translated as CACSFGQGKNQPQHF.

The gene calls are TRBV6-5 and TRBJ1-6; tentatively, D is TRBD1 (5 bases). CDR1 and CDR2 (germline): MNHEY, SVGAGI. V shed 2 bases and J shed 6 bases, with 14 bases lying between them. The CDR3 length is 16 residues. This CDR3 reads CASSYPVQGLNSPLHF. The CDR3 region has the DNA TGTGCCAGCAGTTACCCCGTCCAGGGCCTTAATTCACCCCTCCACTTT.

CDR3 loop: CASTQEPMNTEAFF. DNA of the CDR3: TGTGCCAGCACCCAAGAGCCCATGAACACTGAAGCTTTCTTT. The chain couples TRBV11-1 to TRBJ1-1; no clear D. Germline lookup yields CDR1 SGHAT and CDR2 FQDESV (reference sequence). Trimming removed 7 bases from V and 0 bases from J, with 12 bases in between. This CDR3 has 14 amino acids. The full variable domain, its missing parts supplied by reference TRBV11-1 and TRBJ1-1, is EAEVAQSPRYKITEKSQAVAFWCDPISGHATLYWYRQILGQGPELLVQFQDESVVDDSQLPKDRFSAERLKGVDSTLKIQPAELGDSAMYLCASTQEPMNTEAFFGQGTRLTVV.

The rearrangement links TRBV5-5 to TRBJ1-1; D ambiguous. The V end was cut by 1 base, the J end by 4 bases, with 14 bases between. CDR1 SGHKS and CDR2 YYEKEE come from the germline V gene (reference sequence). The CDR3 sequence is 15 residues long. DNA of the CDR3: TGTGCCAGCAGCTTGCAAACAGCCTCCTTCACTGAAGCTTTCTTT. Translation gives CASSLQTASFTEAFF. Supplemented by reference TRBV5-5 and TRBJ1-1, the full variable domain reads DAGVTQSPTHLIKTRGQQVTLRCSPISGHKSVSWYQQVLGQGPQFIFQYYEKEERGRGNFPDRFSARQFPNYSSELNVNALLLGDSALYLCASSLQTASFTEAFFGQGTRLTVV.

The genes are TRBV18 and TRBJ2-3, with 7 bases fitting TRBD1. CDR3 length: 17 residues. Germline-derived CDR1 and CDR2 are KGHSH and LQKENI. V trimming: 3 bases; J trimming: 3 bases; junction bases outside the gene matches: 12. DNA for the CDR3: TGTGCCAGCTCACCGCAACCTTCAGGGGGTGGTACAGATACGCAGTATTTT. It codes for CASSPQPSGGGTDTQYF.

This rearrangement joins TRBV29-1 to TRBJ2-7, with D tentatively TRBD2 (6 bases). Between the trimmed V and J ends, which lost 7 bases and 2 bases, there was a span of 18 bases. CDR1 is SQVTM and CDR2 is ANQGSEA in the germline V gene. The CDR3 loop spans 14 amino acids. CDR3 nucleotide sequence: TGCAGCGGAACATTAGCGGAATCCCCCTACGAGCAGTACTTC. This gives the protein CSGTLAESPYEQYF.

This clone was observed a few times. The CDR3 sequence is CASSFVTGSTDTQYF. The CDR3 DNA reads as TGTGCCAGCAGCTTTGTGACAGGTAGCACAGATACGCAGTATTTT. The chain carries TRBV7-9 and TRBJ2-3; tentative D call: TRBD1 (6 bases). V lost 3 bases and J lost 0, with 10 bases in between. This CDR3 is 15 amino acids long. Germline-derived CDR1 and CDR2 are SEHNR and FQNEAQ (reference sequence).